This T cell receptor (beta chain) was captured in a study of shared clonotypes between healthy human individuals. Study-wide context: Every donor yielded three CD4 naive, three CD4 memory, two CD8 naive and one CD8 memory plate.

On this clone itself: The antigen is not known.

Broader study findings: In having few donors, the study represented limited genetic and exposure-history diversity.

CDR1 and CDR2 (germline): MNHNY, SVGAGI (reference sequence). The V and J ends lost 10 bases and 6 bases, in that order; junction bases with no gene match: 6. The CDR3 has 13 residues. Sequenced by immunoSEQ multiplex PCR; TCRdb stores in-frame clones only, minus some. The data hold around 2.1 million clones, with 90% to 97% observed a single time. The specimen sequenced was naive CD4+ T cells sorted from blood. As for subset: CD45RA+ positively selected. This receptor was obtained from a man between 18 and 35 years old in good health. The V gene is TRBV6-6, the J gene TRBJ1-6; 7 positions match TRBD1. The CDR3 nucleotides are TGTGCCACAAGGACAGGACCTAATTCACCCCTCCACTTT. It translates to CATRTGPNSPLHF.